This TCR beta chain was sequenced in a study of blood T cells in healthy people across ages. Points from the study as a whole: Naive T cell percentage strongly correlated with TCR beta diversity.

It was with a sample-barcoded 5' primer and a J-beta primer mix that a second PCR of roughly 7 to 12 cycles was run. TCRdb redid the calling of the 5' RACE reads with MiXCR, one entry per CDR3 protein. The table records approximately 1.5 million distinct CDR3 sequences, 30% to 40% of them present only once. With regard to this clonotype: Its matching antigen is unknown.

The CDR3 runs 16 residues. Germline assignment: CDR1 SGHNT and CDR2 YENEEA. Trimming took 5 bases from V and 2 from J, leaving 16 bases between them. The J gene is TRBJ2-1, the V gene TRBV11-3, with a weak D call TRBD1 (6 bases). Sequenced: blood. This clonotype was sampled from a woman in her twenties or thirties in good health. This chain's CDR3 is CASSLMTGQPYNEQFF. In DNA form, the CDR3 reads TGTGCCAGCAGCCTAATGACAGGACAGCCCTACAATGAGCAGTTCTTC.